This T cell receptor (beta chain) was documented in a study of cytomegalovirus exposure and HLA in healthy donors. Study observations and caveats: Confirmation was obtained in vitro that a few CMV-associated chains are specific for CMV antigens. Highest at DRB1 and lowest at HLA-C, TCR association rates differed among HLA loci in a later analysis. The productive fraction for most TCR beta V segments was about 87% or about 30% in an earlier analysis.

The PCR was carried out with 60 Vbeta primers and 13 Jbeta primers. Repertoires were generated with immunoSEQ multiplex PCR, while TCRdb's copy carries only in-frame clones and drops some. In all, the sample yields around 26,000 clones. Points on this clone: Its specificity is unknown.

The specimen was PBMCs. The clonotype was recovered from a male donor in good health and CMV-seropositive.

The CDR3 loop is CASRQGFLETQYF. The CDR3 coding sequence is TGTGCCAGTAGACAGGGGTTCCTGGAGACCCAGTACTTC. The V call is TRBV19, the J call TRBJ2-5; 7 nucleotides agree with TRBD1. Germline V lookup: CDR1 LNHDA, CDR2 SQIVND (reference sequence). V lost 6 bases and J lost 5; bases outside the gene matches: 6. This CDR3 is 13 amino acids long.